This TCR delta chain was documented in a study of gamma-delta T cells after stem cell transplantation. The V gene's germline CDR1 is GEAIGNYY and CDR2 EKD. V shed 0 bases and J shed 2 bases, with 12 bases lying between them. The CDR3 is 15 amino acids. TCRdb reprocessed the RT-PCR reads using CATT. This table holds over a thousand delta-chain clones, roughly a sixth found once. The TCR originated in a human donor. It is not recorded whose cells these are; they may come from a transplant donor. Sequenced material: gamma-delta T cells. The gene calls are TRDV2 and TRDJ1; D is perhaps TRDD3 (6 bases). Here the CDR3 DNA reads TGTGCCTGTGACACCGTCGGGGGAAGGACCGATAAACTCATCTTT. Translation gives CACDTVGGRTDKLIF.